One and the same sample provided the 4 T cell receptor beta chains below, sequenced in a study of neurological immune-mediated disorders (dated by TCRdb to about 2019). The library was generated by 5' RACE. Sequencing was performed on an Illumina HiSeq 2500. TCRdb itself trimmed the public reads at Q25 with fastp, ran MiXCR and retained productive beta chains. Identical CDR3 protein sequences are pooled into one entry, listed with their most common genes and DNA. Present in this sample are about 120,000 distinct CDR3 sequences, roughly 3.4% of which were seen just once. Roughly 1.3% of the sample rests with the top ten. The sequenced material came from PBMCs. The receptor set was obtained from a young woman with multiple sclerosis.

This clonotype showed up many times. The CDR3 DNA follows: TGTGCCAGCAGCGAAGACTTAACAGGGGTGATTGAAGGCTACACCTTC. This sequence encodes CASSEDLTGVIEGYTF. The chain links TRBV5-6 to TRBJ1-2, with TRBD1 identical over 7 bases. The CDR3 is 16 amino acids. With 4 bases clipped from V and 8 bases from J, the junction kept 17 bases outside the gene matches. In germline, CDR1 is SGHDT, CDR2 YYEEEE.

This clonotype was seen a few times. The V call is TRBV20-1, the J call TRBJ1-1; D ambiguous. CDR3 length equals 11 residues. Germline values: CDR1 DFQATT, CDR2 SNEGSKA (reference sequence). Trimming took off 6 bases at V and 5 bases at J, with 10 bases between the two ends. This chain's CDR3 is CSAYGGTEAFF. For the CDR3, the DNA is TGCAGTGCCTACGGCGGGACTGAAGCTTTCTTT.

This clonotype was detected ten times or more. V gene TRBV9 combines with J gene TRBJ2-2; D is possibly TRBD1 or TRBD2 (6 bases each). Between the trimmed V and J ends, which lost 0 bases and 7 bases, there was a span of 10 bases. The germline CDR1 and CDR2 sequences are SGDLS and YYNGEE. This CDR3 comprises 14 residues. Written as DNA, the CDR3 is TGTGCCAGCAGCGTAGCGGGGGCCATCGGGGAGCTGTTTTTT. This gives the protein CASSVAGAIGELFF.

This clonotype was detected many times. V is TRBV7-2 and J is TRBJ2-7; D ambiguous. The CDR3 spans 13 residues. Germline V gene sequence: CDR1 SGHTA, CDR2 FQGNSA. Trimming took 3 bases from V and 6 from J, leaving 12 bases between them. The CDR3, as DNA: TGTGCCAGCAGCTTTTCGGGCAGTATCGAGCAGTACTTC. Its protein product is CASSFSGSIEQYF. The full variable domain, its missing parts supplied by reference TRBV7-2 and TRBJ2-7, is GAGVSQSPSNKVTEKGKDVELRCDPISGHTALYWYRQSLGQGLEFLIYFQGNSAPDKSGLPSDRFSAERTGGSVSTLTIQRTQQEDSAVYLCASSFSGSIEQYFGPGTRLTVT.